The following is a T cell receptor (beta chain) sequence with its context. The sample originates from a study of blood T cell repertoires in COVID-19. The CDR3 extends over 14 amino acids. The germline V gene encodes CDR1 MNHEY and CDR2 SVGAGI. The J segment lost 7 bases and the V segment lost 6 bases, leaving 7 bases of the junction unmatched. Repertoires were generated with immunoSEQ multiplex PCR, while TCRdb's copy carries only in-frame clones and drops some. This table holds around 80,000 clones, approximately 80% found once. The chain combines TRBV6-5 with TRBJ1-4, with 8 bases fitting TRBD1. Sequencing input: peripheral blood. The sequence derives from a man aged 80 or over with acute or convalescent COVID-19. CDR3 residues: CASSPRGHGEKLFF. CDR3 in DNA: TGTGCCAGCAGCCCCAGGGGGCATGGTGAAAAACTGTTTTTT.